The entry that follows covers one T cell receptor (beta chain) sequence. This clonotype was seen more than once but under ten times. Which antigen it targets is not known. Base-call qualities are not available, and no considerably larger clone is one nucleotide away. This entry belongs to a study of CD8+CD57+ T cells in acquired aplastic anemia (dated by TCRdb to the late 2010s). For the wider study: DNA extracted from sorted CD4+ and CD8+ cells had a mean of about 3.2 ug, with a range of 0.2 to 27.4 ug. A CD8+CD57+ expansion meant a frequency higher than the mean frequency seen in healthy subjects. Broader findings and caveats from the paper: Although around 30 CD8+ CDR3 sequences were shared by patients and controls, these sequences appeared highly expressed in patients and within the immunodominant clones of patients. Between patients and healthy controls, no significant difference in CD8+ Simpson's diversity was found (P=0.060).

The CDR3 has 13 amino acids, counting the end cysteine and phenylalanine. Only the CDR3 part of the read is kept: 39 bases, read in frame from the first base. The germline V gene (reference sequence) sets CDR1 to WNHNN and CDR2 to SYGVQD. V and J lose 0 bases and 1 base, and a span of 4 bases separates them. TCR beta VDJ combination and CDR3 sequence profiling used genomic DNA as the template. TCR repertoire sequencing was run on an Illumina HiSeq 2000. The study's processing was this. TRBV/TRBJ rearrangement plots, CDR3 size and DJ length profiles, and Simpson's diversity index were used to assess repertoires. The most abundant DNA sequence in the deep sequencing data was defined as the immunodominant clone. CDR3 amino acid sequences were screened for sharing across subjects and compared with published repertoires and the VDJdb database. TCRdb redid the processing of the public reads, applying fastp at Q25 and MiXCR, and retained in-frame beta chains. Rows matching on CDR3 protein sequence are summarized as one entry with the most common DNA and genes. These V and J calls originate from TCRdb's pipeline instead of the authors' own analysis. The sample has under 200,000 distinct CDR3 sequences on record, less than 60% of them singletons. In total, the top ten clones hold 1.8% of the sample.

Flow cytometry had shown CD8+CD57+ cell expansion in the patients selected for sequencing. Severe acquired aplastic anemia was diagnosed in all patients according to International Study of Aplastic Anemia and Agranulocytosis and Camitta criteria. Patients had received no therapy at the time of blood sampling. The study deep-sequenced TCR repertoires of sorted CD4+ and CD8+ blood T cells from severe aplastic anemia patients and healthy subjects. Patients were enrolled in the USA under clinicaltrials.gov protocols 00001620, 01623167, 00001397, 00071045, 00081523 and 00961064. Ficoll-Paque density gradient centrifugation was used to isolate peripheral blood mononuclear cells. CD4+ and CD8+ T cells were sorted by FACS or magnetic beads before DNA extraction.

This sequence originates from a human donor with aplastic anemia. Material: sorted CD4+, CD8+, or CD8+CD57+ T cells (not recorded which) from PBMCs. The chain employs TRBV10-1 and TRBJ2-7; no D gene is confidently identified. The DNA sequence is given as TGCGCCAGCAGTGAGTCTGGGTCCTACGAGCAGTACTTC. This codes for CASSESGSYEQYF.